The rows below give T cell receptor beta chains drawn from one sample of a study of shared clonotypes between healthy human individuals. Clones were sequenced by immunoSEQ multiplex PCR, and TCRdb holds only the in-frame ones, with some missing. The profile shows around 1.1 million clones, around 78% of them singletons. Sequenced material: memory CD4+ T cells from PBMCs. The receptors come from a man between 18 and 35 years old in good health. Some clones in this sample may be carry-over from other donors' samples. Both conserved end residues are part of each CDR3. The D gene is left open where the match is weak. Part of the rows lack a size; the others show once, few, many or a class for expanded clones.

d_call j_call v_call clone_size cdr3_aa cdr3_nt
TRBD1 TRBJ2-2 TRBV18 few CASSFGQGDTGELFF TGTGCCAGCTCATTCGGACAGGGCGACACCGGGGAGCTGTTTTTT
- TRBJ1-2 TRBV6-6 - CASSPLSYEGYTF TGTGCCAGCAGTCCCCTCAGTTACGAAGGCTACACCTTC
- TRBJ1-1 TRBV4-1 - CASSPQEGIGKTGAFF TGCGCCAGCAGCCCCCAGGAGGGTATCGGGAAAACAGGCGCTTTCTTT
- TRBJ2-3 TRBV11-3 - CASSLGGGRVTDTQYF TGTGCCAGCAGTTTGGGAGGGGGCCGGGTCACAGATACGCAGTATTTT
TRBD2 TRBJ2-3 TRBV5-1 many CASSLDSPGGTQYF TGCGCCAGCAGCTTGGATTCTCCGGGAGGTACGCAGTATTTT
- TRBJ2-2 TRBV7-9 - CASTLNFWDLAPNTGELFF TGTGCCAGCACCTTAAACTTCTGGGACCTGGCGCCGAACACCGGGGAGCTGTTTTTT
- TRBJ1-1 TRBV9 - CASSQEGGAGNTEAFF TGTGCCAGCTCTCAAGAAGGGGGGGCTGGGAACACTGAAGCTTTCTTT
- TRBJ2-7 TRBV28 - CASSLPGVAYEQYF TGTGCCAGCAGTTTACCGGGAGTGGCCTACGAGCAGTACTTC
- TRBJ2-3 TRBV11-3 - CASSTGLDTQYF TGTGCCAGCAGCACCGGCTTGGATACGCAGTATTTT
TRBD1 TRBJ1-1 TRBV30 - CAWLKQGASTEAFF TGTGCCTGGCTAAAACAGGGGGCCAGCACTGAAGCTTTCTTT
- TRBJ1-2 TRBV30 - CAWSETGYGYTF TGTGCCTGGAGTGAGACAGGCTATGGCTACACCTTC
TRBD1 TRBJ1-4 TRBV28 - CASSLYRGPNEKLFF TGTGCCAGCAGTTTATATAGGGGGCCTAATGAAAAACTGTTTTTT
- TRBJ2-7 TRBV19 - CASSIGDSRDEQYF TGTGCCAGTAGTATCGGAGACTCCCGTGACGAGCAGTACTTC
- TRBJ1-2 TRBV7-9 many CASSPHREDLSGYTF TGTGCCAGCAGCCCCCATAGGGAAGATTTGAGTGGCTACACCTTC
TRBD1 TRBJ2-1 TRBV7-9 - CASSIHDRDNEQFF TGTGCCAGCAGCATCCACGACAGGGACAATGAGCAGTTCTTC
TRBD1 TRBJ1-1 TRBV7-3 - CASSFYATGEAFF TGTGCCAGCAGCTTTTACGCGACAGGGGAAGCTTTCTTT